These 12 T cell receptor beta chains originate from one sample sequenced in a study of T cell responses to AZD1222 COVID-19 vaccine. Repertoires were generated with immunoSEQ multiplex PCR, while TCRdb's copy carries only in-frame clones and drops some. The data show around 70,000 clones, around 90% seen once. The sample was peripheral blood, taken 28 days after the second dose of the MenACWY control vaccine. Source of these receptors: an adult who received the MenACWY meningococcal vaccine as a control.

The gene calls are TRBV2 and TRBJ2-1, with 8 bases identical to TRBD1. Germline CDR1 SNHLY, CDR2 FYNNEI. The CDR3 extends over 15 amino acids. V lost 5 bases to trimming and J lost 4 bases; unmatched junction nucleotides: 7. The CDR3 loop reads CASSRTGTGYNEQFF. The DNA of the CDR3 is TGTGCCAGCAGTAGAACCGGGACAGGTTACAATGAGCAGTTCTTC.

The chain links TRBV11-2 to TRBJ2-7; D is undetermined. The CDR3 extends over 11 amino acids. CDR1 is SGHAT and CDR2 is FQNNGV in the germline V gene. Trimming took off 3 bases at V and 9 bases at J, with 9 bases between the two ends. As DNA, the CDR3 is TGTGCCAGCAGCTTTAAGGATCTGCAGTACTTC. Its protein is CASSFKDLQYF. The whole variable domain, filled in from reference TRBV11-2 and TRBJ2-7, reads EAGVAQSPRYKIIEKRQSVAFWCNPISGHATLYWYQQILGQGPKLLIQFQNNGVVDDSQLPKDRFSAERLKGVDSTLKIQPAKLEDSAVYLCASSFKDLQYFGPGTRLTVT.

V gene TRBV12-3 or TRBV12-4 combines with J gene TRBJ1-1; D is unresolved. The CDR3 length is 13 residues. V dropped 4 bases and J dropped 4 bases, with 10 bases sitting between them. Here the CDR3 reads CASSYEGGTEAFF. For the CDR3, the DNA is TGTGCCAGCAGTTACGAGGGTGGCACTGAAGCTTTCTTT.

This rearrangement joins TRBV28 to TRBJ1-2; D may be TRBD1 (5 bases). Between the trimmed V and J ends, which lost 10 bases and 4 bases, there was a span of 13 bases. This CDR3 spans 12 amino acids. Germline CDR1 MDHEN, CDR2 SYDVKM. For the CDR3, the DNA is TGTGCCACCTCCCAGGGTTTCTATGGCTACACCTTC. This translates into CATSQGFYGYTF.

The chain couples TRBV28 to TRBJ2-5; D might be TRBD1 (5 bases). The V end lost 7 bases, the J end lost 5 bases, and 23 bases lay between the germline ends. Germline lookup yields CDR1 MDHEN and CDR2 SYDVKM. CDR3 length equals 16 residues. CDR3 residues: CASTPPGHRSRETQYF. The CDR3 DNA reads TGTGCCAGCACCCCCCCTGGACACCGCTCCAGGGAGACCCAGTACTTC. Using reference TRBV28 and TRBJ2-5 for the parts outside the CDR3, the full variable domain is DVKVTQSSRYLVKRTGEKVFLECVQDMDHENMFWYRQDPGLGLRLIYFSYDVKMKEKGDIPEGYSVSREKKERFSLILESASTNQTSMYLCASTPPGHRSRETQYFGPGTRLLVL.

The chain recombines TRBV10-3 with TRBJ1-6, with 12 positions matching TRBD1. V gave up 3 bases and J gave up 7 bases; unmatched junction bases: 7. Germline V lookup: CDR1 ENHRY, CDR2 SYGVKD. The CDR3 consists of 17 residues. The CDR3 reads CAISDAGQGAANSPLHF. The CDR3 region has the DNA TGTGCCATCAGTGATGCGGGACAGGGGGCCGCGAATTCACCCCTCCACTTT.

The chain has TRBV18 and TRBJ2-1; 10 nucleotides agree with TRBD2. The CDR3 is 16 residues long. Germline CDR1 reads KGHSH; CDR2 reads LQKENI. V shed 10 bases and J 0 bases; nucleotides not matched to a gene: 9. CDR3 nucleotides: TGTGCCACCTTTAGCGGGGGGTCGAGCTCCTACAATGAGCAGTTCTTC. The encoded protein is CATFSGGSSSYNEQFF. Together with reference TRBV18 and TRBJ2-1, the CDR3 gives the full variable domain: NAGVMQNPRHLVRRRGQEARLRCSPMKGHSHVYWYRQLPEEGLKFMVYLQKENIIDESGMPKERFSAEFPKEGPSILRIQQVVRGDSAAYFCATFSGGSSSYNEQFFGPGTRLTVL.

This chain uses TRBV5-1 with TRBJ2-1, with D perhaps matching TRBD1 (5 bases). Germline V gene data show CDR1 as SGHRS and CDR2 as YFSETQ. With 0 bases removed from V and 9 bases from J, the gap between germline ends came to 10 bases. This CDR3 has 13 amino acids. CDR3 nucleotide sequence: TGCGCCAGCAGCTTGGAGGGGTTTGGTGAGCAGTTCTTC. Residues: CASSLEGFGEQFF. Full variable domain (missing parts from reference TRBV5-1 and TRBJ2-1): KAGVTQTPRYLIKTRGQQVTLSCSPISGHRSVSWYQQTPGQGLQFLFEYFSETQRNKGNFPGRFSGRQFSNSRSEMNVSTLELGDSALYLCASSLEGFGEQFFGPGTRLTVL.

This clone was observed a few times. J is TRBJ2-5 and V is TRBV19; 10 bases are a match to TRBD2. J gave up 2 bases and V 6 bases, and 6 bases lay outside the gene matches. CDR1 LNHDA and CDR2 SQIVND come from the germline V gene (reference sequence). The CDR3 length is 15 residues. CDR3: CASRISGRIQETQYF. DNA of the CDR3: TGTGCCAGTAGAATTAGCGGGAGGATACAAGAGACCCAGTACTTC. Complete variable domain (other parts from reference TRBV19 and TRBJ2-5): DGGITQSPKYLFRKEGQNVTLSCEQNLNHDAMYWYRQDPGQGLRLIYYSQIVNDFQKGDIAEGYSVSREKKESFPLTVTSAQKNPTAFYLCASRISGRIQETQYFGPGTRLLVL.

In its sample, this clone was seen once. The V gene is TRBV9, the J gene TRBJ2-1; 12 nucleotides match TRBD2. This CDR3 is 15 amino acids long. The junction had 6 bases not matched to a gene; V was cut back by 3 bases and J by 8 bases. CDR1 SGDLS and CDR2 YYNGEE come from the germline V gene. The chain's CDR3 is CASSGSSGGAHEQFF. As DNA, the CDR3 is TGTGCCAGCAGCGGCTCTAGCGGGGGGGCCCATGAGCAGTTCTTC.

The chain links TRBV9 to TRBJ2-1, with D unresolved. V dropped 3 bases and J dropped 7 bases, with 11 bases sitting between them. The germline CDR1 and CDR2 sequences are SGDLS and YYNGEE. CDR3 length: 13 residues. The CDR3 DNA reads TGTGCCAGCAGCGGGCGGTCTGGGAATGAGCAGTTCTTC. Translation: CASSGRSGNEQFF.

This rearrangement joins TRBV4-3 to TRBJ1-1; D is uncertain. V lost 3 bases to trimming and J lost 1 base, with 3 bases between them. The CDR3 totals 12 residues. Germline V gives CDR1 LGHNA, CDR2 YSLEER. CDR3 region: CASSHQNTEAFF. The CDR3 DNA reads as TGCGCCAGCAGCCACCAGAACACTGAAGCTTTCTTT.